The 30 T cell receptor beta chains reported below all come from one sample, sequenced in a study of response to subunit inactivated influenza vaccine. From the RT-PCR reads, TCRdb called clonotypes with MiXCR, one entry per CDR3 protein. Among some 570,000 distinct CDR3 sequences listed, roughly 12% were seen once. This sample was shared with a second study, whose subject was T cells expressing NK-cell markers. This second study notes: Template switching by 5'RACE with UMIs generated the TCR beta cDNA.

Sequenced material: PBMCs from blood, taken on the day of vaccination. The receptors were gathered from a middle-aged man who received an inactivated influenza vaccine.

This clonotype was recorded at least ten times. The V call is TRBV12-3 or TRBV12-4, the J call TRBJ2-1; D might be TRBD2 (7 bases). This CDR3 has 15 residues. The V end was cut by 1 base, the J end by 3 bases, with 10 bases between. CDR3 amino acids: CASSLGGGRYNEQFF. The CDR3 bases are TGTGCCAGCAGTTTAGGGGGGGGCCGCTACAATGAGCAGTTCTTC.

This clonotype was counted only a few times. The chain combines TRBV28 with TRBJ1-2; D may be TRBD1 (5 bases). Trimming took 5 bases from V and 3 from J, leaving 10 bases between them. This CDR3 contains 13 residues. Germline V lookup: CDR1 MDHEN, CDR2 SYDVKM. CDR3 nucleotide sequence: TGTGCCAGCAGTGCAGGGTTCGACTATGGCTACACCTTC. It is translated as CASSAGFDYGYTF.

This chain connects TRBV18 to TRBJ2-7, with 12 bases lining up with TRBD1. Germline CDR1 and CDR2: KGHSH and LQKENI. Trimming removed 3 bases from V and 1 base from J; junction bases left unmatched: 10. The CDR3 covers 18 residues. The CDR3 sequence is CASSPRFRDRGLSYEQYF. In DNA form, the CDR3 reads TGTGCCAGCTCACCGAGATTCCGGGACAGGGGGCTTTCCTACGAGCAGTACTTC. The complete variable domain, with remaining parts taken from reference TRBV18 and TRBJ2-7, reads NAGVMQNPRHLVRRRGQEARLRCSPMKGHSHVYWYRQLPEEGLKFMVYLQKENIIDESGMPKERFSAEFPKEGPSILRIQQVVRGDSAAYFCASSPRFRDRGLSYEQYFGPGTRLTVT.

This sequence joins TRBV28 and TRBJ1-2; no clear D. The V end was cut by 5 bases, the J end by 2 bases, with 6 bases between. The germline CDR1 and CDR2 sequences are MDHEN and SYDVKM. The length of the CDR3 is 12 residues. The chain's CDR3 is CASSVQNYGYTF. CDR3 nucleotide sequence: TGTGCCAGCAGTGTACAGAACTATGGCTACACCTTC.

This clonotype has only a few counts. V gene TRBV4-3 combines with J gene TRBJ2-1; D is unclear. CDR3 length equals 18 residues. In germline, CDR1 is LGHNA, CDR2 YSLEER. Trimming shortened V by 4 bases and J by 0 bases, and 19 bases separated the two germline ends. The DNA for the CDR3 is TGCGCCAGCAGCCCCGGAGCAGGTGGGTTACCCTCCTACAATGAGCAGTTCTTC. As protein: CASSPGAGGLPSYNEQFF.

The rearrangement joins TRBV20-1 to TRBJ1-1; D possibly corresponds to TRBD1 (5 bases). The V gene's germline CDR1 is DFQATT and CDR2 SNEGSKA (reference sequence). Between the trimmed V and J ends, which lost 7 bases and 3 bases, there was a span of 15 bases. CDR3 length: 13 residues. CDR3 sequence reads: CSVSRVGDTEAFF. The CDR3 DNA reads TGCAGTGTCAGCCGGGTGGGGGACACTGAAGCTTTCTTT.

This sequence joins TRBV4-1 and TRBJ2-7; D remains ambiguous. The CDR3 is 13 residues long. Germline loops: CDR1 MGHRA, CDR2 YSYEKL. V gave up 0 bases and J gave up 5 bases, with 8 bases separating them. CDR3 sequence reads: CASSQESWDEQYF. The CDR3 DNA reads as TGCGCCAGCAGCCAAGAGAGCTGGGACGAGCAGTACTTC.

This clonotype appeared a few times. J is TRBJ1-2 and V is TRBV29-1, with D maybe TRBD1 (5 bases). The germline CDR1 and CDR2 sequences are SQVTM and ANQGSEA. The CDR3 runs 13 residues. The V end was cut by 3 bases, the J end by 6 bases, with 14 bases between. The CDR3 DNA follows: TGCAGCGTTGATCCCGGGACGGCCGATGGCTACACCTTC. Translating it yields CSVDPGTADGYTF. Combining the CDR3 with reference TRBV29-1 and TRBJ1-2 gives the whole variable domain SAVISQKPSRDICQRGTSLTIQCQVDSQVTMMFWYRQQPGQSLTLIATANQGSEATYESGFVIDKFPISRPNLTFSTLTVSNMSPEDSSIYLCSVDPGTADGYTFGSGTRLTVV.

V usage is TRBV10-3 and J usage is TRBJ2-1; D remains ambiguous. The CDR3 length is 13 residues. Germline V gene lookup returns CDR1 ENHRY and CDR2 SYGVKD. V dropped 7 bases and J dropped 2 bases, with 9 bases sitting between them. In nucleotides, the CDR3 is TGTGCCATCACAGGAAGGGCCTACAATGAGCAGTTCTTC. Its translation: CAITGRAYNEQFF.

The chain uses TRBV6-5 and TRBJ1-5, with D hard to call. Germline V gene data show CDR1 as MNHEY and CDR2 as SVGAGI. The germline V and J ends were trimmed by 4 bases and 3 bases, with 10 bases remaining between them. The CDR3 consists of 14 residues. This CDR3 is CASSSRSNNQPQHF. The CDR3 bases are TGTGCCAGCAGTTCTCGGAGTAACAATCAGCCCCAGCATTTT.

This clonotype came up many times. The chain employs TRBV20-1 and TRBJ2-3; D unclear. The V end lost 3 bases, the J end lost 4 bases, and 5 bases lay between the germline ends. The CDR3 runs to 11 residues. Looked up from germline, CDR1 is DFQATT and CDR2 is SNEGSKA (reference sequence). In nucleotides, the CDR3 is TGCAGTGCTAGTCTCGCAGATACGCAGTATTTT. It specifies CSASLADTQYF.

This clonotype has a handful of counts. The chain employs TRBV7-2 and TRBJ1-3, with a possible D match to TRBD1 (6 bases). Germline CDR1 and CDR2: SGHTA and FQGNSA. This CDR3 is built from 16 residues. Trimming took off 0 bases at V and 2 bases at J, with 11 bases between the two ends. The CDR3 loop reads CASSLAMAGAGNTIYF. CDR3 DNA sequence: TGTGCCAGCAGCTTAGCGATGGCAGGGGCTGGAAACACCATATATTTT.

This clonotype was seen ten or more times. J is TRBJ2-4 and V is TRBV7-9; the D is unclear. Trimming removed 5 bases at V and 0 bases at J, with 11 bases between. Germline lookup yields CDR1 SEHNR and CDR2 FQNEAQ (reference sequence). This CDR3 comprises 15 residues. The chain's CDR3 is CASSLNVLAKNIQYF. In DNA form, the CDR3 reads TGTGCCAGCAGCCTTAATGTACTAGCCAAAAACATTCAGTACTTC.

This chain joins TRBV6-2 or TRBV6-3 and TRBJ2-3, with D perhaps TRBD1 or TRBD2 (6 bases each). V gave up 8 bases and J gave up 1 base, with 28 bases separating them. This CDR3 contains 19 residues. The germline CDR1 and CDR2 sequences are MNHEY and SVGEGT. The CDR3 region is CASVSKIQGEGGGTDTQYF. The CDR3 coding sequence is TGTGCCAGCGTGAGCAAAATACAGGGCGAGGGAGGAGGCACAGATACGCAGTATTTT.

The V and J genes are TRBV7-9 and TRBJ2-3, with a tentative D call TRBD1 (5 bases). There are 15 residues in the CDR3. The germline V gene encodes CDR1 SEHNR and CDR2 FQNEAQ (reference sequence). With 2 bases removed from V and 2 bases from J, the gap between germline ends came to 11 bases. This chain's CDR3 is CASSLMSGPTDTQYF. The DNA for the CDR3 is TGTGCCAGCAGCTTAATGTCAGGGCCCACAGATACGCAGTATTTT.

CDR3 bases: TGTGCCAGCTCACGGTCAAAGGCAGTGGAGACCCAGTACTTC. Its translation is CASSRSKAVETQYF. This rearrangement joins TRBV18 to TRBJ2-5; D is unresolved. The V end was cut by 4 bases, the J end by 5 bases, with 14 bases between. Germline lookup yields CDR1 KGHSH and CDR2 LQKENI. This CDR3 region has 14 residues.

This clonotype was counted many times. This rearrangement joins TRBV5-1 to TRBJ1-2; the D is unclear. The CDR3 sequence is 15 residues long. The germline V gene has CDR1 SGHRS and CDR2 YFSETQ. The V and J ends lost 2 bases and 3 bases respectively, with 14 bases between them. The CDR3 loop reads CASSLRMMEDYGYTF. CDR3 sequence (DNA): TGCGCCAGCAGCTTACGAATGATGGAGGACTATGGCTACACCTTC.

There are a few counts of this clonotype. The chain couples TRBV28 to TRBJ2-7, with D perhaps being TRBD1 or TRBD2 (5 bases each). The CDR3 is 14 residues long. V lost 5 bases and J 1 base, leaving 12 bases between the germline ends. From germline, CDR1 is MDHEN and CDR2 SYDVKM. The CDR3 DNA sequence: TGTGCCAGCAGTGGGGGTGGACATTCCTACGAGCAGTACTTC. Residues: CASSGGGHSYEQYF.

This clonotype has a handful of counts. The J gene is TRBJ2-7, the V gene TRBV29-1; 10 bases fit TRBD1. This CDR3 region has 17 residues. The V gene end was trimmed by 6 bases and the J gene end by 2 bases; junction bases not matched to a gene: 16. The germline CDR1 and CDR2 sequences are SQVTM and ANQGSEA. Here the CDR3 reads CSVSARLDRGPTYEQYF. The CDR3 DNA follows: TGCAGCGTGAGTGCCCGCCTTGACAGGGGGCCCACCTACGAGCAGTACTTC.

This chain connects TRBV6-5 to TRBJ2-5; TRBD2 might be the D (6 bases). CDR3 length: 15 amino acids. V was clipped by 0 bases and J by 0 bases, with 8 bases between them. Germline CDR1 MNHEY, CDR2 SVGAGI. For the CDR3, the DNA is TGTGCCAGCAGTTACTCATGGACTAACCAAGAGACCCAGTACTTC. Amino acid sequence: CASSYSWTNQETQYF.

The chain links TRBV3-1 to TRBJ2-1, with D unresolved. The CDR3 runs to 14 residues. V lost 10 bases to trimming and J lost 4 bases, with 17 bases between them. Germline CDR1 and CDR2: LGHDT and YNNKEL (reference sequence). CDR3 protein: CATTKLGKYNEQFF. DNA of the CDR3: TGTGCCACTACCAAGTTGGGGAAGTACAATGAGCAGTTCTTC.

The chain uses TRBV6-2 or TRBV6-3 and TRBJ2-3, with D maybe TRBD2 (5 bases). Germline-derived CDR1 and CDR2 are MNHEY and SVGEGT. This CDR3 has 14 residues. Trimming took off 4 bases at V and 6 bases at J, with 14 bases between the two ends. The CDR3 protein is CASSSGDRIDTQYF. The CDR3 DNA reads as TGTGCCAGCAGTTCCGGGGATAGGATCGATACGCAGTATTTT.

This clonotype was counted only a few times. The gene calls are TRBV6-2 or TRBV6-3 and TRBJ2-7; tentatively, D is TRBD2 (6 bases). The CDR3 extends over 14 amino acids. Trimming removed 2 bases at V and 3 bases at J, with 11 bases between. Germline V gives CDR1 MNHEY, CDR2 SVGEGT. The DNA for the CDR3 is TGTGCCAGCAGTTACACCCTGGGGGGCTACGAGCAGTACTTC. The encoded protein is CASSYTLGGYEQYF.

In this sample, this clonotype turned up many times. The chain joins TRBV28 to TRBJ2-1; either TRBD1 or TRBD2 may fit D (5 bases each). CDR1 and CDR2 from the germline V gene are MDHEN and SYDVKM. CDR3 length: 15 residues. Between the trimmed V and J ends, which lost 6 bases and 3 bases, there was a span of 15 bases. CDR3 residues: CASRIERGHYNEQFF. The CDR3 DNA reads as TGTGCCAGCAGAATTGAGAGGGGCCACTACAATGAGCAGTTCTTC.

The chain has TRBV7-2 and TRBJ2-2; D remains ambiguous. The V end was cut by 2 bases, the J end by 1 base, with 8 bases between. Germline CDR1 and CDR2: SGHTA and FQGNSA. This CDR3 is 15 amino acids long. CDR3 amino acids: CASSLNLWNTGELFF. CDR3 bases: TGTGCCAGCAGCTTAAACCTGTGGAACACCGGGGAGCTGTTTTTT.

The V call is TRBV15, the J call TRBJ2-7, with D uncertain. The germline V and J ends were trimmed by 0 bases and 8 bases, with 11 bases remaining between them. Germline CDR1 LNHNV, CDR2 YYDKDF (reference sequence). This CDR3 region has 13 residues. The CDR3 reads CATSRDHGYKQYF. The CDR3 DNA sequence: TGTGCCACCAGCAGAGATCATGGGTACAAGCAGTACTTC.

The chain couples TRBV29-1 to TRBJ2-7; 11 bases are a match to TRBD2. CDR3 length equals 18 residues. Germline lookup yields CDR1 SQVTM and CDR2 ANQGSEA. J lost 1 base, V lost 5 bases, and 16 bases had no gene match. CDR3 in DNA: TGCAGCGTTTCAGGAGGAACAGGGACTAGCGGAGATTCCTACGAGCAGTACTTC. This encodes CSVSGGTGTSGDSYEQYF.

The chain couples TRBV7-8 to TRBJ2-5; D remains ambiguous. This CDR3 comprises 15 residues. Between the trimmed V and J ends, which lost 2 bases and 0 bases, there was a span of 10 bases. CDR1 SGHVS and CDR2 FQNEAQ come from the germline V gene. In nucleotides, the CDR3 is TGTGCCAGCAGCTTACGCGAGTCAGACCAAGAGACCCAGTACTTC. Its translation: CASSLRESDQETQYF.

This clonotype was seen a handful of times. The chain combines TRBV4-1 with TRBJ2-1, with 10 positions matching TRBD2. The V gene's germline CDR1 is MGHRA and CDR2 YSYEKL. The CDR3 contains 16 residues. With 0 bases clipped from V and 5 bases from J, the junction kept 4 bases outside the gene matches. Here the CDR3 reads CASSQEERGGNNEQFF. Written as DNA, the CDR3 is TGCGCCAGCAGCCAAGAAGAGCGGGGGGGAAACAATGAGCAGTTCTTC.

This clonotype was counted a few times. The chain carries TRBV20-1 and TRBJ1-2, with TRBD1 matching 11 bases. The CDR3 is 15 amino acids. V was pared by 0 bases and J by 4 bases, with 4 bases of the junction left unmatched. Germline lookup yields CDR1 DFQATT and CDR2 SNEGSKA (reference sequence). DNA for the CDR3: TGCAGTGCTAGAGATCGGACAGGGGGCGCCTATGGCTACACCTTC. Translated: CSARDRTGGAYGYTF.